This T cell receptor (beta chain) emerged from a study of CD8+CD57+ T cells in acquired aplastic anemia. The CDR3 extends over 21 amino acids. Germline assignment: CDR1 SGHNT and CDR2 YYREEE (reference sequence). Remarks on this clonotype: Relative to the germline gene, one junction end is altered; a read error may explain this.

According to the study, genomic DNA was the template for TCR beta VDJ and CDR3 profiling. MiXCR was run by TCRdb on the reads, yielding one entry per CDR3 protein. The data contain about 180,000 distinct CDR3 sequences, approximately 48% of them singletons. Patients chosen for sequencing had CD8+CD57+ cells that had expanded, as shown by flow cytometry. Every patient had severe acquired aplastic anemia. Blood came from patients not yet given any therapy. The chain employs TRBV5-4 and TRBJ1-3; D uncertain. Material for sequencing was sorted CD4+, CD8+, or CD8+CD57+ T cells (not recorded which) from PBMCs. The TCR originated in a human donor with aplastic anemia. For the CDR3, the DNA is TGTGCCAGCAGCTTGGACGGTCTTAACCGGAGGGTCTCAGCGGCTGGAAACACCATATACTTT. Encoded protein: CASSLDGLNRRVSAAGNTIYF.